Listed here is a single T cell receptor (beta chain). Its cognate antigen is unknown. The method was immunoSEQ multiplex PCR; TCRdb's version includes in-frame clones alone and lacks a portion of them. This table has 1,500,000 or so clones, approximately 98.5% appearing once. The sample originates from a study of shared clonotypes between healthy human individuals. Overall study results and limits: Non-shared clonotypes displayed generation probabilities falling below those of clonotypes present in all four donors. Naive subsets, compared against memory subsets, generally had larger estimated richness values. Shared across a handful of donors were about 4.8% of the naive CD4 clonotypes.

Germline CDR1 SGHRS, CDR2 YFSETQ. This CDR3 has 14 amino acids. With 3 bases clipped from V and 8 bases from J, the junction kept 5 bases outside the gene matches. The receptor was isolated from a man under 40 in good health. The chain couples TRBV5-1 to TRBJ1-4; 9 nucleotides line up with TRBD1. Material for sequencing was naive CD4+ T cells sorted from blood. The subset is: CD45RA+ positively selected. For the CDR3, the DNA is TGCGCCAGCAGCTCGGGACAGGGTTGGGAAAAACTGTTTTTT. Encoded protein: CASSSGQGWEKLFF.